This T cell receptor (beta chain) was sequenced in a study of blood T cell repertoires in COVID-19. Across the study: Samples of COVID-19 (acute and convalescent) were obtained from the United States, Italy and Spain.

CDR1 is SEHNR, CDR2 FQNEAQ, per germline (reference sequence). The V gene end was trimmed by 11 bases and the J gene end by 4 bases; junction bases not matched to a gene: 13. CDR3 length: 14 amino acids. In the original processing: Counts of nucleated cells, estimated from reference gene primer amplification, were obtained. The repertoire was sequenced with immunoSEQ multiplex PCR; TCRdb's copy has only in-frame clones and lacks some. That table gives V, J and clone size, and the DNA gave D and trimming. The profile shows 300,000 or so clones, about 89% of them singletons. The sample taken for sequencing was peripheral blood. V is TRBV7-9 and J is TRBJ1-2, with 7 bases aligning to TRBD1. The clonotype comes from a man between 18 and 29 years old who had recovered from COVID-19. The CDR3 coding sequence is TGTGCCGGCCATACCAACAGGGGATCCTATGGCTACACCTTC. Its protein product is CAGHTNRGSYGYTF. Full variable domain (missing parts from reference TRBV7-9 and TRBJ1-2): DTGVSQNPRHKITKRGQNVTFRCDPISEHNRLYWYRQTLGQGPEFLTYFQNEAQLEKSRLLSDRFSAERPKGSFSTLEIQRTEQGDSAMYLCAGHTNRGSYGYTFGSGTRLTVV.